One and the same sample provided the 30 T cell receptor beta chains below, sequenced in a study of T-cell reconstitution after alpha-beta-depleted transplantation in children. The TCRbeta library incorporated unique molecular identifiers. TCRdb independently ran MiXCR on the PCR reads; one entry per CDR3 protein. The table shows about 980,000 distinct CDR3 sequences, with 25% to 30% occurring only once. Sequenced here: PBMCs, mostly from graft donor cells, sampled 360 days after TCRalphabeta/CD19-depleted stem cell transplant. The receptors here all came from a boy in the first two years of life who had a stem cell transplant for SCID, so the T cells may come from the graft donor.

The rearrangement uses TRBV21-1 and TRBJ2-3; the D call of TRBD1 is as the table states it, not checked on the DNA. TRBV21-1 is flagged as a pseudogene. This CDR3 is 15 amino acids long. This CDR3 is CASSMPGTSSDTQYF. The CDR3 DNA follows: TGTGCCAGCAGCATGCCCGGGACTAGCTCCGATACGCAGTATTTT.

This clonotype was seen a few times. The chain recombines TRBV12-3 or TRBV12-4 with TRBJ2-1; no clear D gene. V shed 5 bases and J shed 6 bases, with 11 bases lying between them. CDR3 length: 13 residues. The CDR3 DNA follows: TGTGCCAGCAGTCACCACCCTGCCAATGAGCAGTTCTTC. Translated: CASSHHPANEQFF.

This clonotype has only a few counts. J is TRBJ2-7 and V is TRBV7-6; no firm D call. CDR1 and CDR2 from the germline V gene are SGHVS and FNYEAQ. CDR3 length: 14 amino acids. Trimming took 2 bases from V and 1 from J, leaving 9 bases between them. In DNA form, the CDR3 reads TGTGCCAGCAGCTTAAGCCTCGGGTCCTACGAGCAGTACTTC. Translated, it gives CASSLSLGSYEQYF. Filled out from reference TRBV7-6 and TRBJ2-7, the complete variable domain reads GAGVSQSPRYKVTKRGQDVALRCDPISGHVSLYWYRQALGQGPEFLTYFNYEAQQDKSGLPNDRFSAERPEGSISTLTIQRTEQRDSAMYRCASSLSLGSYEQYFGPGTRLTVT.

The chain has TRBV20-1 and TRBJ1-1, with 8 nucleotides matching TRBD1. Germline CDR1 DFQATT, CDR2 SNEGSKA (reference sequence). This CDR3 is 15 amino acids long. V gave up 0 bases and J gave up 2 bases; unmatched junction bases: 5. In DNA, the CDR3 is TGCAGTGCTAGAGATGAGGACAGGGTCAACACTGAAGCTTTCTTT. Translation gives CSARDEDRVNTEAFF.

In the case of this clonotype: A junction end diverges from the germline sequence, so it may reflect a read error. This chain joins TRBV4-3 and TRBJ2-7; D not resolved. Germline V gene sequence: CDR1 LGHNA, CDR2 YSLEER. The CDR3 spans 11 residues. The CDR3 coding sequence is TGCGCCAGCAGCCCCCTCGGTGGCAACGACTTC. This gives the protein CASSPLGGNDF.

V and J are TRBV12-3 or TRBV12-4 and TRBJ1-3; no clear D gene. V lost 3 bases and J lost 0, with 9 bases in between. CDR3 length equals 15 residues. This CDR3 is CASSFSWLSGNTIYF. The CDR3 DNA reads as TGTGCCAGCAGTTTTTCTTGGCTCTCTGGAAACACCATATATTTT.

In its sample, this clonotype was seen once. This chain links TRBV27 with TRBJ2-5; no clear D gene. The length of the CDR3 is 13 residues. V lost 4 bases to trimming and J lost 2 bases, with 8 bases between them. CDR1 is MNHEY and CDR2 is SMNVEV in the germline V gene (reference sequence). As DNA, the CDR3 is TGTGCCAGCAGTTGCGACATTCAAGAGACCCAGTACTTC. Amino acid sequence: CASSCDIQETQYF.

Only a few counts were recorded for this clonotype. This CDR3 reads CASSYSADEMYF. CDR3 DNA: TGTGCCAGCAGTTACTCAGCAGATGAGATGTACTTC. The gene calls are TRBV6-5 and TRBJ2-5; no clear D. V gave up 0 bases and J gave up 13 bases, with 12 bases separating them. Germline V gene sequence: CDR1 MNHEY, CDR2 SVGAGI. The CDR3 covers 12 residues.

CDR3 loop: CASSTTSGGGRSWEQYF. The CDR3 region has the DNA TGTGCCAGCAGCACAACTAGCGGGGGAGGCAGGTCTTGGGAGCAGTACTTC. The chain carries TRBV7-2 and TRBJ2-7, with TRBD2 matching 11 bases. Germline trimming cut 5 bases from V and 7 bases from J; bases unmatched to any gene: 16. Germline V gene lookup returns CDR1 SGHTA and CDR2 FQGNSA. The CDR3 loop spans 17 amino acids.

The sample holds many counts of this clonotype. The CDR3 protein is CASSLGAVQETQYF. In DNA, the CDR3 is TGCGCCAGCAGTCTAGGTGCCGTCCAAGAGACCCAGTACTTC. The rearrangement links TRBV5-1 to TRBJ2-5; the D is unclear. Germline V gene data show CDR1 as SGHRS and CDR2 as YFSETQ. The CDR3 runs to 14 residues. Trimming shortened V by 5 bases and J by 1 base, and 12 bases separated the two germline ends.

J is TRBJ1-2 and V is TRBV9; 7 bases map to TRBD1. Germline CDR1 and CDR2: SGDLS and YYNGEE. This CDR3 comprises 14 residues. V dropped 4 bases and J dropped 4; count of bases not matched to a gene: 7. CDR3 residues: CASSSLGTVYGYTF. DNA of the CDR3: TGTGCCAGCAGCTCCTTGGGGACAGTCTATGGCTACACCTTC.

The chain links TRBV28 to TRBJ2-7; possibly TRBD1 for D (6 bases). This CDR3 contains 13 residues. Per germline, CDR1 MDHEN and CDR2 SYDVKM. Trimming took off 5 bases at V and 2 bases at J, with 10 bases between the two ends. The DNA for the CDR3 is TGTGCCAGCAGTGGGACACCCACCTACGAGCAGTACTTC. It encodes CASSGTPTYEQYF.

This chain links TRBV11-1 with TRBJ2-1; 10 positions match TRBD2. The CDR3 consists of 19 residues. Germline V gene sequence: CDR1 SGHAT, CDR2 FQDESV (reference sequence). V lost 5 bases and J lost 8; bases outside the gene matches: 21. As DNA, the CDR3 is TGTGCCAGCAGCCCCCCCCCACCTCCTCTAGCGGGGGCTTTGGATGAGCAGTTCTTC. This codes for CASSPPPPPLAGALDEQFF.

V is TRBV29-1 and J is TRBJ2-1; perhaps TRBD2 as D (5 bases). The CDR3 sequence is 13 residues long. Germline assignment: CDR1 SQVTM and CDR2 ANQGSEA. Trimming stripped 6 bases from V and 4 bases from J, with 13 bases between. CDR3 nucleotides: TGCAGCGTCCTCGGGGTTGTTTACAATGAGCAGTTCTTC. It yields the protein CSVLGVVYNEQFF.

The chain employs TRBV5-5 and TRBJ2-1; TRBD2 is a possible D gene (6 bases). This CDR3 is built from 16 residues. Trimming cost V 4 bases and J 3 bases, with 17 bases left between them. Germline CDR1 SGHKS, CDR2 YYEKEE (reference sequence). As DNA, the CDR3 is TGTGCCAGCAGCCCCCGGTCTGGGCGGGACTACAATGAGCAGTTCTTC. The encoded protein is CASSPRSGRDYNEQFF.

The chain links TRBV20-1 to TRBJ1-2; no firm D call. Germline V CDR1 and CDR2: DFQATT, SNEGSKA (reference sequence). Trimming left V 6 bases short and J 7 bases short, with 15 bases between. The CDR3 totals 12 residues. The CDR3: CSAAVGPTGYTF. DNA for the CDR3: TGCAGTGCAGCCGTCGGTCCCACTGGCTACACCTTC.

This chain connects TRBV10-1 to TRBJ2-1; 9 bases are a match to TRBD2. The germline V gene encodes CDR1 WNHNN and CDR2 SYGVQD (reference sequence). The CDR3 is made up of 14 amino acids. Germline trimming cut 6 bases from V and 2 bases from J; bases unmatched to any gene: 2. CDR3: CASSGLATYNEQFF. The DNA of the CDR3 is TGCGCCAGCAGCGGACTAGCGACCTACAATGAGCAGTTCTTC.

The V gene is TRBV4-2, the J gene TRBJ2-6, with D possibly TRBD2 on 6 matching bases. CDR3 length: 18 residues. CDR1 is LGHNA, CDR2 YNFKEQ, per germline. Trimming cost V 3 bases and J 1 base, with 16 bases left between them. The CDR3 coding sequence is TGTGCCAGCAGCCAGTCGGGACTGAGTGTTTCTGGGGCCAACGTCCTGACTTTC. This encodes CASSQSGLSVSGANVLTF.

The chain employs TRBV11-2 and TRBJ1-5; D not resolved. The CDR3 runs to 15 residues. V lost 1 base to trimming and J lost 4 bases, with 11 bases between them. Germline values: CDR1 SGHAT, CDR2 FQNNGV. The CDR3 loop is CASSLVSITNQPQHF. CDR3 DNA sequence: TGTGCCAGCAGCTTAGTATCGATAACTAATCAGCCCCAGCATTTT.

This clonotype turned up a few times. In nucleotides, the CDR3 is TGTGCCAGCAGCCGACAGGGAGATAATTCACCCCTCCACTTT. Protein: CASSRQGDNSPLHF. This sequence joins TRBV6-1 and TRBJ1-6, with TRBD1 identical over 7 bases. Germline loops: CDR1 MNHNS, CDR2 SASEGT. V shed 6 bases, J shed 5 bases, and the junction held 4 bases outside the gene matches. This CDR3 comprises 14 residues.

This chain uses TRBV12-3 or TRBV12-4 with TRBJ2-2, with D perhaps TRBD2 (5 bases). Trimming pared 7 bases from V and 3 bases from J, leaving 12 bases between. This CDR3 spans 14 amino acids. CDR3 sequence: CASTLRTHTGELFF. In DNA form, the CDR3 reads TGTGCCAGCACCCTACGGACTCACACCGGGGAGCTGTTTTTT.

This clonotype was picked up many times. The chain links TRBV24-1 to TRBJ2-7; TRBD2 aligns across 7 bases. This CDR3 comprises 16 residues. The germline CDR1 and CDR2 sequences are KGHDR and SFDVKD. The junction had 4 bases not matched to a gene; V was cut back by 0 bases and J by 0 bases. The CDR3 loop reads CATSDLRWDYSYEQYF. The CDR3 nucleotides are TGTGCCACCAGTGATTTGCGATGGGACTACTCCTACGAGCAGTACTTC.

The genes are TRBV18 and TRBJ1-2; no clear D gene. There are 15 residues in the CDR3. Germline V gives CDR1 KGHSH, CDR2 LQKENI. Trimming removed 3 bases at V and 4 bases at J, with 15 bases between. CDR3 region: CASSPTLTSPYGYTF. DNA of the CDR3: TGTGCCAGCTCACCCACACTGACCTCGCCCTATGGCTACACCTTC.

This clonotype was seen many times. The chain employs TRBV9 and TRBJ2-5; no clear D. Trimming pared 3 bases from V and 7 bases from J, leaving 13 bases between. Per germline, CDR1 SGDLS and CDR2 YYNGEE. There are 13 residues in the CDR3. CDR3 in DNA: TGTGCCAGCAGCGCCGATCCAAGAGGGACCCAGTACTTC. Its translation: CASSADPRGTQYF.

This clonotype has more than one count but fewer than ten. This chain joins TRBV15 and TRBJ2-3; 10 nucleotides align to TRBD1. This CDR3 is 16 amino acids long. The trim removed 5 bases at V and 3 bases at J, leaving 8 bases unmatched. The germline CDR1 and CDR2 sequences are LNHNV and YYDKDF (reference sequence). The CDR3, as DNA: TGTGCCACCAGCGACGACAGGGGGCGTTTTACAGATACGCAGTATTTT. Its translation: CATSDDRGRFTDTQYF.

In its sample, this clonotype was seen a few times. The chain carries TRBV20-1 and TRBJ2-3; D might be TRBD1 (6 bases). Looked up from germline, CDR1 is DFQATT and CDR2 is SNEGSKA (reference sequence). Deletions cut 2 bases from V and 4 bases from J, with 13 bases between. This CDR3 has 14 residues. CDR3 sequence: CSARIQGPADTQYF. The CDR3 bases are TGCAGTGCTAGAATACAGGGCCCGGCAGATACGCAGTATTTT.

This clonotype was seen only a few times. V is TRBV7-7 and J is TRBJ2-2, with TRBD1 matching over 8 bases. Trimming removed 5 bases from V and 5 bases from J; junction bases left unmatched: 7. This CDR3 comprises 15 residues. Germline CDR1 is SSHAT and CDR2 is FNYEAQ (reference sequence). In nucleotides, the CDR3 is TGTGCCAGCAGCCAGGCGGACAGGGATACCGGGGAGCTGTTTTTT. As protein: CASSQADRDTGELFF. Full variable domain (missing parts from reference TRBV7-7 and TRBJ2-2): GAGVSQSPRYKVTKRGQDVTLRCDPISSHATLYWYQQALGQGPEFLTYFNYEAQPDKSGLPSDRFSAERPEGSISTLTIQRTEQRDSAMYRCASSQADRDTGELFFGEGSRLTVL.

This clonotype was counted a few times. The V and J genes are TRBV20-1 and TRBJ1-1; D gene uncertain. Germline V CDR1 and CDR2: DFQATT, SNEGSKA (reference sequence). V was clipped by 0 bases and J by 1 base, with 30 bases between them. This CDR3 is 21 amino acids long. CDR3 sequence (DNA): TGCAGTGCTAGAGATCCGTTTGAGGGAATATATCAGGCGGCTCAGAACACTGAAGCTTTCTTT. This gives the protein CSARDPFEGIYQAAQNTEAFF.

In its sample, this clonotype was seen once. A much larger clone differs from this one at a single base, so this may be a read error. J is TRBJ2-1 and V is TRBV29-1, with a weak D call TRBD2 (7 bases). Looked up from germline, CDR1 is SQVTM and CDR2 is ANQGSEA. The CDR3 extends over 13 amino acids. CDR3 region: CSVAGGSYNKQFF. Written as DNA, the CDR3 is TGCAGCGTTGCGGGGGGCTCCTACAATAAGCAGTTCTTC.

The gene calls are TRBV3-1 and TRBJ1-3; possible D gene TRBD1, 5 bases. Trimming stripped 0 bases from V and 8 bases from J, with 17 bases between. CDR3 length equals 16 residues. CDR1 LGHDT and CDR2 YNNKEL come from the germline V gene (reference sequence). CDR3 loop: CASSQEKGRVWDTIYF. The CDR3, as DNA: TGTGCCAGCAGCCAAGAAAAGGGACGGGTATGGGACACCATATATTTT.